These 7 T cell receptor beta chains share one sample of origin, sequenced in a study of cytomegalovirus exposure and HLA in healthy donors. Amplification used 60 Vbeta primers and 13 Jbeta primers. Repertoires were generated with immunoSEQ multiplex PCR, while TCRdb's copy carries only in-frame clones and drops some. The sample consists of approximately 150,000 clones, under 75% of them appearing once. The sequencing sample was made of PBMCs. The receptors stem from a woman between 55 and 75 years old in good health and CMV-seropositive.

This chain uses TRBV11-2 with TRBJ2-7, with 15 bases matching TRBD2. The V gene end was trimmed by 2 bases and the J gene end by 7 bases; junction bases not matched to a gene: 15. This CDR3 is built from 19 residues. Germline lookup yields CDR1 SGHAT and CDR2 FQNNGV. This CDR3 reads CASSLRLSSGLAGGHEQYF. CDR3 bases: TGTGCCAGCAGCTTAAGGCTTTCTTCTGGACTAGCGGGAGGGCATGAGCAGTACTTC. Full variable domain (outside the CDR3, taken from reference TRBV11-2 and TRBJ2-7): EAGVAQSPRYKIIEKRQSVAFWCNPISGHATLYWYQQILGQGPKLLIQFQNNGVVDDSQLPKDRFSAERLKGVDSTLKIQPAKLEDSAVYLCASSLRLSSGLAGGHEQYFGPGTRLTVT.

V usage is TRBV7-3 and J usage is TRBJ2-1; D perhaps matches TRBD2 (6 bases). Germline V lookup: CDR1 SGHTA, CDR2 FQGTGA. The V gene lost 1 base and the J gene lost 4 bases, with 20 bases spanning the gap. This CDR3 has 18 residues. Here the CDR3 reads CASSLKGREGKGYNEQFF. CDR3 DNA: TGTGCCAGCAGCTTAAAGGGGCGGGAAGGGAAGGGATACAATGAGCAGTTCTTC.

This chain connects TRBV2 to TRBJ2-5; TRBD2 is a possible D gene (5 bases). CDR1 and CDR2 from the germline V gene are SNHLY and FYNNEI. The CDR3 covers 13 residues. V was pared by 4 bases and J by 8 bases, with 14 bases between. CDR3 sequence reads: CASSARTEGTQYF. CDR3 nucleotides: TGTGCCAGCAGTGCAAGGACCGAGGGCACCCAGTACTTC.

The gene calls are TRBV28 and TRBJ2-1; D might be TRBD2 (6 bases). Trimming took 1 base from V and 4 from J, leaving 14 bases between them. This CDR3 region has 16 residues. In germline, CDR1 is MDHEN, CDR2 SYDVKM. CDR3 loop: CASSLFPRLEYNEQFF. The CDR3 bases are TGTGCCAGCAGTTTATTCCCGCGACTAGAGTACAATGAGCAGTTCTTC.

V is TRBV5-4 and J is TRBJ2-7; TRBD2 matches 10 bases. The V gene end was trimmed by 4 bases and the J gene end by 4 bases; junction bases not matched to a gene: 11. This CDR3 is built from 16 residues. Germline lookup yields CDR1 SGHNT and CDR2 YYREEE (reference sequence). For the CDR3, the DNA is TGTGCCAGCAGCCAAGCGGGAGGGCCCCCCCCTTACGAGCAGTACTTC. It translates to CASSQAGGPPPYEQYF. Supplemented by reference TRBV5-4 and TRBJ2-7, the full variable domain reads ETGVTQSPTHLIKTRGQQVTLRCSSQSGHNTVSWYQQALGQGPQFIFQYYREEENGRGNFPPRFSGLQFPNYSSELNVNALELDDSALYLCASSQAGGPPPYEQYFGPGTRLTVT.

This chain joins TRBV29-1 and TRBJ2-3; no firm D call. Germline V gives CDR1 SQVTM, CDR2 ANQGSEA. The CDR3 is 12 residues long. Trimming took off 0 bases at V and 11 bases at J, with 12 bases between the two ends. The CDR3 reads CSVEEGGLRQYF. CDR3 coding DNA: TGCAGCGTTGAAGAGGGTGGGCTTCGGCAGTATTTT.

This sequence joins TRBV7-2 and TRBJ1-1; TRBD1 agrees at 10 bases. Unmatched junction bases numbered 9, after V lost 6 bases and J lost 11 bases. Germline lookup yields CDR1 SGHTA and CDR2 FQGNSA. The length of the CDR3 is 13 residues. The CDR3 spells CASRLTGTGAAFF. CDR3 sequence (DNA): TGTGCCAGCAGGCTTACCGGGACAGGGGCCGCTTTCTTT.